A single sample is the source of the 3 T cell receptor beta chains below, sequenced in a study of Ad26.COV2.S vaccination and SARS-CoV-2 variants (dated by TCRdb to about 2021). According to the study, the label for this sample's treatment or condition signals: 15 to 20 received Ad26.COV2.S at low or high dose, single or two shots; several received placebo; per-sample allocation not given. Repertoires of vaccine and placebo recipients were sequenced from samples collected on day 63 after the first injection. Library construction relied on the immunoSEQ multiplex PCR assay. TCRdb limited this immuneACCESS table to in-frame rearrangements with V and J called. A share of clones is missing; checked studies link under half to unresolved V genes, and the rest is unexplained. This sample comprises 300,000 to 500,000 clones, about 88% of them detected only once. Clones ranked in the top ten supply more than 3% of the sample.

Sample: peripheral blood, taken in a trial of Ad26.COV2.S vaccine versus placebo. These TCRs come from a person aged 18-60 years who received the Ad26.COV2.S COVID-19 vaccine or a placebo.

This clone was counted between two and nine times. The J gene is TRBJ2-5, the V gene TRBV6-5; 14 nucleotides align to TRBD2. After removal of 6 bases from V and 3 bases from J, the junction contained 3 bases not matched to a gene. The CDR3 is 15 residues long. Germline loops: CDR1 MNHEY, CDR2 SVGAGI. CDR3 nucleotide sequence: TGTGCCAGCAGCGTGGGACTAGCGGGGGAAGAGACCCAGTACTTC. Translation gives CASSVGLAGEETQYF.

This chain joins TRBV7-2 and TRBJ1-5; D remains ambiguous. Germline CDR1 is SGHTA and CDR2 is FQGNSA. The V end lost 2 bases, the J end lost 7 bases, and 9 bases lay between the germline ends. This CDR3 contains 13 residues. CDR3 nucleotide sequence: TGTGCCAGCAGCTTACGAGATAACCAGCCCCAGCATTTT. Its protein is CASSLRDNQPQHF.

This chain joins TRBV4-1 and TRBJ1-1, with D possibly being TRBD1 (5 bases). Germline assignment: CDR1 MGHRA and CDR2 YSYEKL. V gave up 0 bases and J gave up 5 bases, with 16 bases separating them. This CDR3 is built from 16 residues. CDR3 bases: TGCGCCAGCAGCCAAGATCCGGGCAGGGTGGTAACTGAAGCTTTCTTT. Translating it yields CASSQDPGRVVTEAFF.